Below, 19 T cell receptor beta chains from the same sample are listed, as sequenced in a study of T-cell memory formation after mild COVID-19. TCRdb fed the 5' RACE reads into MiXCR, producing one record per CDR3 protein. The table has about 340,000 distinct CDR3 sequences, around 21% seen once. Sequenced: PBMCs or a T cell subset sorted from them (not recorded which). The receptors stem from an adult woman who had mild COVID-19 (a few samples of this study predate the infection). Cell type and time point are not known.

The CDR3 bases are TGTGCCAGCAGCGTAGAGGGACAGGGGAGCACTGAAGCTTTCTTT. The encoded protein is CASSVEGQGSTEAFF. The chain recombines TRBV9 with TRBJ1-1, with TRBD1 matching 10 bases. Germline V gene lookup returns CDR1 SGDLS and CDR2 YYNGEE. V lost 0 bases, J lost 4 bases, and 3 bases stayed unmatched. This CDR3 spans 15 amino acids.

This clonotype was counted between two and nine times. The chain couples TRBV7-9 to TRBJ2-5; D unresolved. This CDR3 has 15 amino acids. V lost 1 base and J 0 bases, leaving 9 bases between the germline ends. Germline V lookup: CDR1 SEHNR, CDR2 FQNEAQ (reference sequence). This CDR3 is CASSLVGGYQETQYF. The CDR3 nucleotides read TGTGCCAGCAGCTTAGTCGGCGGATACCAAGAGACCCAGTACTTC.

The chain employs TRBV11-2 and TRBJ2-1, with TRBD2 matching 13 bases. The CDR3 runs to 16 residues. V shed 5 bases and J 8 bases; nucleotides not matched to a gene: 9. CDR1 and CDR2 (germline): SGHAT, FQNNGV. The CDR3 bases are TGTGCCAGCAGCCCTAGTAGGACTAGCGGGAGTTATGAGCAGTTCTTC. Translation gives CASSPSRTSGSYEQFF.

Ten or more counts support this clonotype. The gene calls are TRBV20-1 and TRBJ1-1; D ambiguous. Germline V lookup: CDR1 DFQATT, CDR2 SNEGSKA (reference sequence). This CDR3 spans 11 amino acids. V dropped 5 bases and J dropped 10 bases, with 14 bases sitting between them. The CDR3 DNA follows: TGCAGTGCTGAACGGGGTGCGGGAGCTTTCTTT. This codes for CSAERGAGAFF.

This clonotype was seen a handful of times. This chain links TRBV7-8 with TRBJ2-7; 8 bases map to TRBD1. The germline gives CDR1 SGHVS, CDR2 FQNEAQ. This CDR3 is 15 amino acids long. Trimming cost V 4 bases and J 1 base; bases outside gene matches: 6. The CDR3 bases are TGTGCCAGCAGCTCCCCGAGGACAGGGTCCTACGAGCAGTACTTC. As protein: CASSSPRTGSYEQYF. The full variable domain, completed using reference TRBV7-8 and TRBJ2-7, is GAGVSQSPRYKVAKRGQDVALRCDPISGHVSLFWYQQALGQGPEFLTYFQNEAQLDKSGLPSDRFFAERPEGSVSTLKIQRTQQEDSAVYLCASSSPRTGSYEQYFGPGTRLTVT.

There are a few counts of this clonotype. The V and J genes are TRBV12-3 or TRBV12-4 and TRBJ2-3; D remains ambiguous. V was cut by 3 bases and J by 0 bases, with 7 bases left in between. This CDR3 is built from 14 residues. DNA of the CDR3: TGTGCCAGCAGTTTGCAGTCTAGCACAGATACGCAGTATTTT. The encoded protein is CASSLQSSTDTQYF.

The genes are TRBV4-1 and TRBJ1-6; D uncertain. The V gene's germline CDR1 is MGHRA and CDR2 YSYEKL. The V end was cut by 3 bases, the J end by 12 bases, with 9 bases between. The CDR3 runs 12 residues. CDR3 region: CASSQPGGPLHF. CDR3 coding DNA: TGCGCCAGCAGCCAGCCCGGTGGACCCCTCCACTTT.

Many counts were recorded for this clonotype. The rearrangement links TRBV24-1 to TRBJ2-1; 8 bases align to TRBD1. V was pared by 5 bases and J by 2 bases, with 7 bases of the junction left unmatched. From germline, CDR1 is KGHDR and CDR2 SFDVKD. The CDR3 runs to 16 residues. The CDR3 here is CATSARDRWAYNEQFF. The DNA of the CDR3 is TGTGCCACCAGTGCCCGGGACAGGTGGGCCTACAATGAGCAGTTCTTC.

This clonotype was detected many times. The chain links TRBV10-3 to TRBJ2-7, with 10 bases aligning to TRBD2. The junction had 14 bases not matched to a gene; V was cut back by 10 bases and J by 2 bases. Germline V gene sequence: CDR1 ENHRY, CDR2 SYGVKD. The CDR3 has 16 residues. CDR3 bases: TGTGCCACCGGGAGGGGGAGCGGGAGGGAAACCTACGAGCAGTACTTC. Translation gives CATGRGSGRETYEQYF.

This clonotype was counted a few times. The CDR3 DNA is TGTGCCACCAGCAGACTTCGGGACAGAGCCTACGAGCAGTACTTC. Translation gives CATSRLRDRAYEQYF. The chain joins TRBV15 to TRBJ2-7; TRBD1 matches at 7 bases. Germline V lookup: CDR1 LNHNV, CDR2 YYDKDF (reference sequence). J gave up 2 bases and V 2 bases, and 6 bases lay outside the gene matches. The CDR3 is 15 amino acids.

This clonotype was seen many times. The rearrangement joins TRBV5-1 to TRBJ2-3; 10 positions match TRBD2. The germline gives CDR1 SGHRS, CDR2 YFSETQ. V dropped 5 bases and J dropped 1; count of bases not matched to a gene: 1. This CDR3 has 14 amino acids. The CDR3 loop is CASSLAGGTDTQYF. CDR3 DNA sequence: TGCGCCAGCAGTCTAGCGGGGGGCACAGATACGCAGTATTTT.

This clonotype was seen a handful of times. V gene TRBV6-6 combines with J gene TRBJ2-1, with D unresolved. V was clipped by 2 bases and J by 5 bases, with 7 bases between them. CDR3 length equals 13 residues. CDR1 is MNHNY, CDR2 SVGAGI, per germline (reference sequence). CDR3 protein: CASSYGDNNEQFF. CDR3 DNA sequence: TGTGCCAGCAGTTACGGGGATAACAATGAGCAGTTCTTC.

The rearrangement uses TRBV7-2 and TRBJ2-5; no firm D call. The germline gives CDR1 SGHTA, CDR2 FQGNSA. This CDR3 spans 12 amino acids. V lost 5 bases and J 5 bases, leaving 9 bases between the germline ends. In DNA form, the CDR3 reads TGTGCCAGCAGCCGCTCGGGCGAGACCCAGTACTTC. This encodes CASSRSGETQYF. The full variable domain, its missing parts supplied by reference TRBV7-2 and TRBJ2-5, is GAGVSQSPSNKVTEKGKDVELRCDPISGHTALYWYRQSLGQGLEFLIYFQGNSAPDKSGLPSDRFSAERTGGSVSTLTIQRTQQEDSAVYLCASSRSGETQYFGPGTRLLVL.

This clonotype was counted a few times. This chain joins TRBV23-1 and TRBJ2-2, with D tentatively TRBD2 (5 bases). Being an ORF, TRBV23-1 has a function that is uncertain. The CDR3 covers 14 residues. V lost 0 bases and J 4 bases, leaving 6 bases between the germline ends. CDR3 DNA: TGCGCCAGCAGTCAATCACGGGGCACCGGGGAGCTGTTTTTT. It encodes CASSQSRGTGELFF.

V usage is TRBV12-3 or TRBV12-4 and J usage is TRBJ2-7; D might be TRBD1 (6 bases). The CDR3 is 12 residues long. Trimming took off 6 bases at V and 3 bases at J, with 9 bases between the two ends. In DNA, the CDR3 is TGTGCCAGCAGGGACAGTTACTACGAGCAGTACTTC. Translation gives CASRDSYYEQYF.

This clonotype was observed at least ten times. The chain employs TRBV12-3 or TRBV12-4 and TRBJ1-2; the D gene is possibly TRBD1 (6 bases). V dropped 6 bases and J dropped 7 bases, with 12 bases sitting between them. The CDR3 consists of 12 residues. The chain's CDR3 is CASSFRGSGYTF. CDR3 DNA sequence: TGTGCCAGCAGCTTCAGGGGTTCTGGCTACACCTTC.

V gene TRBV6-6 combines with J gene TRBJ1-1; D gene uncertain. The length of the CDR3 is 14 residues. V was clipped by 5 bases and J by 5 bases, with 15 bases between them. Germline lookup yields CDR1 MNHNY and CDR2 SVGAGI (reference sequence). CDR3 in DNA: TGTGCCAGCAGTAATCTCTACCTGGGGACTGAAGCTTTCTTT. This translates into CASSNLYLGTEAFF.

The chain is built from TRBV5-5 and TRBJ2-7; D remains ambiguous. Deletions cut 6 bases from V and 5 bases from J, with 12 bases between. This CDR3 is 12 amino acids long. CDR1 is SGHKS and CDR2 is YYEKEE in the germline V gene (reference sequence). CDR3 amino acids: CASIRNADEQYF. CDR3 nucleotide sequence: TGTGCCAGCATCAGGAACGCCGACGAGCAGTACTTC.

In its sample, this clonotype was seen a few times. The CDR3 reads CASSPRGQEYYGYTF. As DNA, the CDR3 is TGTGCCAGCTCACCACGGGGACAGGAATACTATGGCTACACCTTC. This chain links TRBV18 with TRBJ1-2; 8 positions agree with TRBD1. With V trimmed by 1 base and J by 3 bases, 4 bases remained unmatched. The CDR3 extends over 15 amino acids. The germline gives CDR1 KGHSH, CDR2 LQKENI.